Included here is one TCR beta chain sequence, with context. The data are from a study of T cell changes during pregnancy in multiple sclerosis. TCRdb's table, derived via immunoSEQ multiplex PCR, lists solely in-frame clones and lacks some. The table has fewer than 40,000 clones, approximately 92% seen once. The CDR3 is 15 amino acids. J lost 7 bases, V lost 0 bases, and 6 bases had no gene match. Per the germline V gene, CDR1 is SGDLS and CDR2 is YYNGEE. This specimen consisted of CD8+ T cells from peripheral blood mononuclear cells, obtained after pregnancy. The V and J genes are TRBV9 and TRBJ2-1; 8 bases fit TRBD2. The clonotype was recovered from a female donor with multiple sclerosis, enrolled in a pregnancy study. The CDR3 loop reads CASSVAGGAWNEQFF. In nucleotides, the CDR3 is TGTGCCAGCAGCGTAGCGGGAGGGGCGTGGAATGAGCAGTTCTTC.